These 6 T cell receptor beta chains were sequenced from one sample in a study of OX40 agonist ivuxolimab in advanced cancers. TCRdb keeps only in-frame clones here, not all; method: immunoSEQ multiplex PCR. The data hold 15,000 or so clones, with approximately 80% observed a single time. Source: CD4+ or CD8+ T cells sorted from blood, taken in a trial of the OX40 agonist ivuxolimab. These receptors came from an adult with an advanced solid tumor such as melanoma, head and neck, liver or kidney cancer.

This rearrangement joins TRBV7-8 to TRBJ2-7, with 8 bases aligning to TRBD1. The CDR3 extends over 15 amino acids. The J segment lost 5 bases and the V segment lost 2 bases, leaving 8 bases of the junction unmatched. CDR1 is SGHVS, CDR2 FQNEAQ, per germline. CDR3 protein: CASSLLQAGGNEQYF. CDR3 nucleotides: TGTGCCAGCAGCTTACTTCAGGCAGGGGGCAACGAGCAGTACTTC.

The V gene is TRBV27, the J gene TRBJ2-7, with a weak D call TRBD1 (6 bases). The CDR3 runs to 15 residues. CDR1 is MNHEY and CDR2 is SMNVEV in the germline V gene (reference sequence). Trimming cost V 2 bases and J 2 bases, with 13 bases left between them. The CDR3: CASSLQGQSAYEQYF. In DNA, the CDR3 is TGTGCCAGCAGTTTACAGGGGCAATCGGCCTACGAGCAGTACTTC.

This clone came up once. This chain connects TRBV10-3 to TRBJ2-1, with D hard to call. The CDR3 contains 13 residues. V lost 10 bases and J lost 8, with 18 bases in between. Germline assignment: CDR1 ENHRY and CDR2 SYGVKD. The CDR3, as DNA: TGTGCCACCTTGGGTAGTATACTCGATGAGCAGTTCTTC. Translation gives CATLGSILDEQFF.

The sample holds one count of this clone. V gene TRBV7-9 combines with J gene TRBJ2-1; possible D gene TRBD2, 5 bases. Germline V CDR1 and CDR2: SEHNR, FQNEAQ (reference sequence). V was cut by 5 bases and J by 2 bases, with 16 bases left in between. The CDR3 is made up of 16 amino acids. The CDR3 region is CASSLGPAAAYNEQFF. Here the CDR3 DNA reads TGTGCCAGCAGCCTTGGGCCAGCGGCAGCCTACAATGAGCAGTTCTTC.

The CDR3 coding sequence is TGTGCCAGCAGTTACTCCGTAGGGGCCGGGGAGCTGTTTTTT. Protein: CASSYSVGAGELFF. This chain connects TRBV6-5 to TRBJ2-2; tentatively, D is TRBD1 (5 bases). The V end was cut by 0 bases, the J end by 6 bases, with 8 bases between. The CDR3 sequence is 14 residues long. Looked up from germline, CDR1 is MNHEY and CDR2 is SVGAGI.

CDR3 DNA: TGTGCCAGCAGAGTCCGGGAAACAGGCCATCAGCCCCAGCATTTT. The encoded protein is CASRVRETGHQPQHF. The J gene is TRBJ1-5, the V gene TRBV6-1, with a weak D call TRBD1 (5 bases). Germline CDR1 and CDR2: MNHNS and SASEGT. The V and J ends lost 6 bases and 5 bases respectively, with 17 bases between them. The CDR3 contains 15 residues.